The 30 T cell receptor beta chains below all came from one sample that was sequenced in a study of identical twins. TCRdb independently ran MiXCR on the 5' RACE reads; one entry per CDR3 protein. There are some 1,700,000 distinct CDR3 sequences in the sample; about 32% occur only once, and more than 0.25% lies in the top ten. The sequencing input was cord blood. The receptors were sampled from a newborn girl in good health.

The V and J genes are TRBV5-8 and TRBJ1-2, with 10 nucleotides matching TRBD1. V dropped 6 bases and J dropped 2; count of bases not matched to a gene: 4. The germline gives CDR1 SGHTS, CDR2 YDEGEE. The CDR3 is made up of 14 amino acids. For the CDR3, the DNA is TGTGCCAGCACTCCGGGACAGGGGAACTATGGCTACACCTTC. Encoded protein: CASTPGQGNYGYTF.

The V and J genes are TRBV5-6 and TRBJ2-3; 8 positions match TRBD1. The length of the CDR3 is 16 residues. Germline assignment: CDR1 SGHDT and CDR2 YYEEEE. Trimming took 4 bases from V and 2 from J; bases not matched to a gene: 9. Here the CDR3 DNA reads TGTGCCAGCAGCCGAGGACAGGGCTGGGACACAGATACGCAGTATTTT. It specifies CASSRGQGWDTDTQYF.

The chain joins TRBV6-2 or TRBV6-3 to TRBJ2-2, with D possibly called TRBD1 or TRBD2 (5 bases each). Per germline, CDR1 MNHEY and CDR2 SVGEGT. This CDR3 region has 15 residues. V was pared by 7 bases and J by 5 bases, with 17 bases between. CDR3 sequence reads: CASNPGLGATGELFF. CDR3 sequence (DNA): TGTGCCAGCAATCCGGGATTAGGGGCGACCGGGGAGCTGTTTTTT.

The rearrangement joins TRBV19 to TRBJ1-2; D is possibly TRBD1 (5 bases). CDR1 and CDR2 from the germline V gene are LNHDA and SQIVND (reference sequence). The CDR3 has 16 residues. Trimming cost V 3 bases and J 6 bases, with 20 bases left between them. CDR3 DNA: TGTGCCAGTAGTATGCAGGGCGGCCCACGCGGTCATGGCTACACCTTC. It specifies CASSMQGGPRGHGYTF.

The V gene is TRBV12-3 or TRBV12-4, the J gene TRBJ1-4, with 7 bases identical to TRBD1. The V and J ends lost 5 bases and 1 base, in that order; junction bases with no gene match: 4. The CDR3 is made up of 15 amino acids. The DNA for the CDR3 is TGTGCCAGCAGTCCACAGGGGCTAACTAATGAAAAACTGTTTTTT. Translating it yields CASSPQGLTNEKLFF.

The CDR3 nucleotides are TGCAGTGCTGCCAGGGTCAGCGACTATGGCTACACCTTC. Amino acids: CSAARVSDYGYTF. The chain couples TRBV20-1 to TRBJ1-2; D perhaps matches TRBD1 (5 bases). With 5 bases removed from V and 3 bases from J, the gap between germline ends came to 13 bases. CDR1 is DFQATT, CDR2 SNEGSKA, per germline (reference sequence). The CDR3 is 13 amino acids.

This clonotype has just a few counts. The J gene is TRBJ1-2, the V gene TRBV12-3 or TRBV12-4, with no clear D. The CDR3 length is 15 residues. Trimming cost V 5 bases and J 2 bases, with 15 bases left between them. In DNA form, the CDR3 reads TGTGCCAGCAGTCCTAGGAGAGAGGTCAACTATGGCTACACCTTC. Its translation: CASSPRREVNYGYTF.

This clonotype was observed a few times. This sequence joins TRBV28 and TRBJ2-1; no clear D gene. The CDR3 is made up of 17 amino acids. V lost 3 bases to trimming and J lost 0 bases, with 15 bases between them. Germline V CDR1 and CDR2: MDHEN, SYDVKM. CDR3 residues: CASSFRPDLSSYNEQFF. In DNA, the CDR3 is TGTGCCAGCAGTTTCCGCCCTGACCTGAGCTCCTACAATGAGCAGTTCTTC. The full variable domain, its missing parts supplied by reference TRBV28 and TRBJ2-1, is DVKVTQSSRYLVKRTGEKVFLECVQDMDHENMFWYRQDPGLGLRLIYFSYDVKMKEKGDIPEGYSVSREKKERFSLILESASTNQTSMYLCASSFRPDLSSYNEQFFGPGTRLTVL.

CDR3: CASSLRGTSGVSSYNEQFF. CDR3 coding DNA: TGCGCCAGCAGCTTGAGAGGGACTAGCGGGGTGAGCTCCTACAATGAGCAGTTCTTC. The rearrangement uses TRBV5-1 and TRBJ2-1; TRBD2 agrees at 13 bases. V shed 1 base and J 0 bases; nucleotides not matched to a gene: 7. Germline V gives CDR1 SGHRS, CDR2 YFSETQ. The CDR3 totals 19 residues.

In DNA form, the CDR3 reads TGTGCCAGCAGCTTAGGTCGGGCAGGGCGAGCTTTCTTT. Amino acids: CASSLGRAGRAFF. The chain combines TRBV7-2 with TRBJ1-1, with D perhaps matching TRBD1 (5 bases). V lost 1 base and J lost 10, with 13 bases in between. Germline-derived CDR1 and CDR2 are SGHTA and FQGNSA. CDR3 length: 13 residues.

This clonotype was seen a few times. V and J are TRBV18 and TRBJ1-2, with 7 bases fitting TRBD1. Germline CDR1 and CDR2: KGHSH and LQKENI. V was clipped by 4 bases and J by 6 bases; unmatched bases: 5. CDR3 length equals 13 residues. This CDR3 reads CASSQQGGDGYTF. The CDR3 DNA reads TGTGCCAGCTCACAGCAGGGGGGCGATGGCTACACCTTC.

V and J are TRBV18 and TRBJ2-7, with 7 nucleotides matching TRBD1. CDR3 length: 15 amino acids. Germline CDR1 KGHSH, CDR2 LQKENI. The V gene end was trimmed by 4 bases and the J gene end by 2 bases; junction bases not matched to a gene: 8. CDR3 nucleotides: TGTGCCAGCTCACTGCGAGTGGACAGGACCTACGAGCAGTACTTC. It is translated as CASSLRVDRTYEQYF.

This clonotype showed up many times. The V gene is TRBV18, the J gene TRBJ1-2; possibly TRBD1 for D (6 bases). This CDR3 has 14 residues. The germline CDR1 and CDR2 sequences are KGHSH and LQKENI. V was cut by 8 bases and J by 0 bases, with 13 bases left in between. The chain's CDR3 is CASSPRDTNYGYTF. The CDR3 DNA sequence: TGTGCCAGCAGCCCACGGGACACTAACTATGGCTACACCTTC. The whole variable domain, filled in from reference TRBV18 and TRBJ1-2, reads NAGVMQNPRHLVRRRGQEARLRCSPMKGHSHVYWYRQLPEEGLKFMVYLQKENIIDESGMPKERFSAEFPKEGPSILRIQQVVRGDSAAYFCASSPRDTNYGYTFGSGTRLTVV.

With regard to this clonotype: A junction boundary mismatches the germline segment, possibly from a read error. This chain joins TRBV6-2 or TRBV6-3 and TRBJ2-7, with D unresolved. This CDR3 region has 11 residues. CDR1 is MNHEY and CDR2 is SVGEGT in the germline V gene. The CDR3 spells CVSSHSYEQYF. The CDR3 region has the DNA TGTGTCAGCAGTCATTCCTACGAGCAGTACTTC.

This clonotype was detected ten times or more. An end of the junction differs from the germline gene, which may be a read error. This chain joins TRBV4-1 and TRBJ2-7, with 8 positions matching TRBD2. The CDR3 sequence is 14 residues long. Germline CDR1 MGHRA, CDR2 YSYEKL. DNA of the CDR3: TGTGCCAGCAGCCACCCGGGACTAGCCTACGAGCAGTACTTC. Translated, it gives CASSHPGLAYEQYF.

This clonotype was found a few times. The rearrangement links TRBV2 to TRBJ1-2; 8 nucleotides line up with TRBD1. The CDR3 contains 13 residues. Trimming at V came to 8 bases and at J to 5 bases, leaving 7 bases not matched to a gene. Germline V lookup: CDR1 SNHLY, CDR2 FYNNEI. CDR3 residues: CASSTGEEYGYTF. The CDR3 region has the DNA TGTGCCAGCTCGACAGGGGAGGAATATGGCTACACCTTC.

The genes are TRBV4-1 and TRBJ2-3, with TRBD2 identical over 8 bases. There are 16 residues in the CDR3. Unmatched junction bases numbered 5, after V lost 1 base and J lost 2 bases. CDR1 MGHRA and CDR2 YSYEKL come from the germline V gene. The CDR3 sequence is CASSQVRTSLTDTQYF. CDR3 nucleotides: TGCGCCAGCAGCCAAGTGAGGACTAGCCTCACAGATACGCAGTATTTT.

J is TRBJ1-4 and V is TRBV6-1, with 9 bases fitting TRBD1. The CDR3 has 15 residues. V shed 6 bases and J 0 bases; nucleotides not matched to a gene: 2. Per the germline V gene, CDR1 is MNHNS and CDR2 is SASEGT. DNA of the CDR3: TGTGCCAGCAGGGGACAGGGAACAACTAATGAAAAACTGTTTTTT. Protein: CASRGQGTTNEKLFF.

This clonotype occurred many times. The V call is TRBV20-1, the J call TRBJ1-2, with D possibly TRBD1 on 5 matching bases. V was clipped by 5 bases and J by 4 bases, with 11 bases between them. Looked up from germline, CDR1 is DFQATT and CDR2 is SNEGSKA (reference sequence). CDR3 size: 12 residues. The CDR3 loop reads CSAPDRFYGYTF. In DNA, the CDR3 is TGCAGTGCTCCCGACAGATTCTATGGCTACACCTTC.

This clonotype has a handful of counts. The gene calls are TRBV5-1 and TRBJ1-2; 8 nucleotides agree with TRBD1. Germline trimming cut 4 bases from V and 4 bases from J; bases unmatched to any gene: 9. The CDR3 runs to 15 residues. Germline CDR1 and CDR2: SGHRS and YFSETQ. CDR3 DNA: TGCGCCAGCAGCCTCCTCGGCAGGGGGCCCTATGGCTACACCTTC. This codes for CASSLLGRGPYGYTF.

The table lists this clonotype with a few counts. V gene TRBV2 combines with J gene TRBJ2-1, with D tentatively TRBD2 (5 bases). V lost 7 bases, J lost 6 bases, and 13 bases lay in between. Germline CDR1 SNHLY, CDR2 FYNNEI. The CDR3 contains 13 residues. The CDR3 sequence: CASIRSEGNEQFF. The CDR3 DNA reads TGTGCCAGCATCCGTTCCGAGGGCAATGAGCAGTTCTTC.

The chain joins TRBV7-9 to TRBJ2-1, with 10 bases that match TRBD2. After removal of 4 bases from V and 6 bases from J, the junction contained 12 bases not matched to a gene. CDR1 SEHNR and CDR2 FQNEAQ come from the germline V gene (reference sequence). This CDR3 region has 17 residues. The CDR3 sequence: CASSSGLAVLPGNEQFF. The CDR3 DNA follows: TGTGCCAGCAGCTCCGGACTAGCGGTTCTACCGGGCAATGAGCAGTTCTTC. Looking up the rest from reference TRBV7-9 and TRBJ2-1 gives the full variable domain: DTGVSQNPRHKITKRGQNVTFRCDPISEHNRLYWYRQTLGQGPEFLTYFQNEAQLEKSRLLSDRFSAERPKGSFSTLEIQRTEQGDSAMYLCASSSGLAVLPGNEQFFGPGTRLTVL.

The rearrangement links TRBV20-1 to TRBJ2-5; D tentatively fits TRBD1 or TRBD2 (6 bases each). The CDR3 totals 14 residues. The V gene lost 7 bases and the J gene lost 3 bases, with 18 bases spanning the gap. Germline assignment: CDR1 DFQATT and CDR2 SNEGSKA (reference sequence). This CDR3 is CSVNPRGPKETQYF. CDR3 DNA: TGCAGTGTTAACCCTCGGGGGCCCAAAGAGACCCAGTACTTC.

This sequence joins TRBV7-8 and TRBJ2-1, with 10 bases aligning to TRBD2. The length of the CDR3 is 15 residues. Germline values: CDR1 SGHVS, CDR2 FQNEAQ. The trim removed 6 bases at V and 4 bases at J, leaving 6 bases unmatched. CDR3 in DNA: TGTGCCAGCAGGTATGCTAGCGGGAGTTACAATGAGCAGTTCTTC. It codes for CASRYASGSYNEQFF.

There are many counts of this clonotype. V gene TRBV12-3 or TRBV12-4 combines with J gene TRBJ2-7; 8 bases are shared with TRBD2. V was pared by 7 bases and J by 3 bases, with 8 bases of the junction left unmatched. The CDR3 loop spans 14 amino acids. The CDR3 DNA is TGTGCCAGCAACAGAGCGGGAGTTGTCTACGAGCAGTACTTC. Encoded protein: CASNRAGVVYEQYF.

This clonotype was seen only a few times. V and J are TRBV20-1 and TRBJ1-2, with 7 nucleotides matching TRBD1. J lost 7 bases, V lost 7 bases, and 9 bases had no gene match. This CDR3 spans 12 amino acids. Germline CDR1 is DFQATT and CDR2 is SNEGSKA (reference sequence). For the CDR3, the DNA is TGCAGTGGGACAGGAGGACTGCGTGGCTACACCTTC. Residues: CSGTGGLRGYTF.

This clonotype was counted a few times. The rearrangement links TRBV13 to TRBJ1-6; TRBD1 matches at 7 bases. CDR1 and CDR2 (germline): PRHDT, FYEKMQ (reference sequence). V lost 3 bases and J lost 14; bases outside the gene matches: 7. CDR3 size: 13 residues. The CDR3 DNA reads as TGTGCCAGCAGCTTTAGCCAACAGGGGTCCCTCCACTTT. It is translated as CASSFSQQGSLHF.

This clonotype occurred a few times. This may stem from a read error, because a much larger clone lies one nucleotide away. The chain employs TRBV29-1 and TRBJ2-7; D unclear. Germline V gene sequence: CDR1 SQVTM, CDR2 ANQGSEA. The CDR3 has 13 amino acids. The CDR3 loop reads CSAEDRHTYEQYF. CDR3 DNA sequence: TGCAGCGCTGAAGATCGGCACACCTACGAGCAGTACTTC.

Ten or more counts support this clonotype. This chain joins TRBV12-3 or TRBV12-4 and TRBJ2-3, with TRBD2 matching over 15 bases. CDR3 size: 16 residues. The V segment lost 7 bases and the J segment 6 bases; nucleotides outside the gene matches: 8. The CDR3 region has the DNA TGTGCCAGCATGCGCGGACTAGCGGGAGGGACCGATACGCAGTATTTT. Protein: CASMRGLAGGTDTQYF.

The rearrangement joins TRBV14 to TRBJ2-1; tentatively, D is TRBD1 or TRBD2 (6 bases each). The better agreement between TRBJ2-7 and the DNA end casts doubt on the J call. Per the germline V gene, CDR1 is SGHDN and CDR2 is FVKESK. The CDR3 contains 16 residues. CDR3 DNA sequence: TGTGCCAGCAGCCAAGATTTCCGGGGGCTAAGGAATGAGCAGTACTTC. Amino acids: CASSQDFRGLRNEQYF.